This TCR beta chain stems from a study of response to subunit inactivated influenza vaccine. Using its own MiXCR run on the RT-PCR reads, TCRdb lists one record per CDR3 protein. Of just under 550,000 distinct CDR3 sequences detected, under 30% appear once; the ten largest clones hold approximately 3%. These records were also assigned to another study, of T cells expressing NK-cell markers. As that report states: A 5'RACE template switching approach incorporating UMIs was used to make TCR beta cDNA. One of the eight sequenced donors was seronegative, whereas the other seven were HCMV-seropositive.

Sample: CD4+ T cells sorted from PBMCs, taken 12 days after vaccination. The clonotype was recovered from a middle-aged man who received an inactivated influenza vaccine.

CDR3 amino acids: CASSSDPSVGRGETQYF. CDR3 coding DNA: TGTGCCAGCAGCTCCGACCCTAGCGTGGGACGAGGAGAGACCCAGTACTTC. The chain combines TRBV7-9 with TRBJ2-5; TRBD2 might be the D (6 bases). This CDR3 has 17 residues. Germline V gene sequence: CDR1 SEHNR, CDR2 FQNEAQ (reference sequence). Trimming took off 4 bases at V and 4 bases at J, with 22 bases between the two ends.